Listed below are T cell receptor beta chains from one sample, sequenced in a study of blood T cell repertoires in COVID-19. The data were produced by immunoSEQ multiplex PCR, yet TCRdb's version contains in-frame clones alone and is incomplete. Among some 200,000 clones, 70% to 90% were seen once, and the ten largest hold around 12%. The specimen sequenced was peripheral blood. The receptor set was obtained from a woman aged 18-29 years who had recovered from COVID-19. CDR3s include the opening cysteine and the closing phenylalanine or tryptophan. The D gene is left open where the match is weak. A clone size is listed for some rows: how often the clone was seen (once, few, many), or a class if it is expanded.

DNA: TGTGCCAGCAGTTGGACAGGGGGGAGCAATCAGCCCCAGCATTTT
CDR3: CASSWTGGSNQPQHF
length: 15
size: .
V: TRBV28
D: TRBD1
J: TRBJ1-5

DNA: TGTGCCAGCATTCCTTTGGGTGGGGGGACCCCGAGACTGTACTTC
CDR3: CASIPLGGGTPRLYF
length: 15
size: .
V: TRBV28
D: .
J: TRBJ2-4

DNA: TGTGCCAGCTCACCTCGAATCACTAGTGGTGTGACCCAGTACTTC
CDR3: CASSPRITSGVTQYF
length: 15
size: .
V: TRBV18
D: .
J: TRBJ2-5

DNA: TGTGCCAGCAGTTTCGTCTACAATGAGCAGTTCTTC
CDR3: CASSFVYNEQFF
length: 12
size: few
V: TRBV12-3/TRBV12-4
D: .
J: TRBJ2-1

DNA: TGTGCCAGCAGACGGGACAGGAGTAATCAGCCCCAGCATTTT
CDR3: CASRRDRSNQPQHF
length: 14
size: .
V: TRBV6-5
D: TRBD1
J: TRBJ1-5

DNA: TGTGCCAGCAGCGCTGACACAGGATCCACTGAAGCTTTCTTT
CDR3: CASSADTGSTEAFF
length: 14
size: .
V: TRBV9
D: .
J: TRBJ1-1

DNA: TGTGCCAGCAGTCCCCGCCCCTCCGGACAGGCGGATGAGCAGTACTTC
CDR3: CASSPRPSGQADEQYF
length: 16
size: .
V: TRBV5-4
D: TRBD1
J: TRBJ2-7

DNA: TGTGCCAGCAGCTCCGGACAGGGGAGCTTGGAGACCCAGTACTTC
CDR3: CASSSGQGSLETQYF
length: 15
size: .
V: TRBV7-8
D: TRBD1
J: TRBJ2-5

DNA: TGTGCCAGCAGCTCATCCGGGACAGTCGGGGAAAAACTGTTTTTT
CDR3: CASSSSGTVGEKLFF
length: 15
size: .
V: TRBV7-2
D: TRBD1
J: TRBJ1-4

DNA: TGTGCCAGTAGTATGGGACAGGGGGGGAACAATGAGCAGTTCTTC
CDR3: CASSMGQGGNNEQFF
length: 15
size: .
V: TRBV19
D: TRBD1
J: TRBJ2-1

DNA: TGTGCCAGCAGCGCTACCAGGGGGCTCCAAGAGACCCAGTACTTC
CDR3: CASSATRGLQETQYF
length: 15
size: once
V: TRBV9
D: TRBD1
J: TRBJ2-5

DNA: TGTGCCAGCAGCTTTACCGAGGACTACGAGCAGTACTTC
CDR3: CASSFTEDYEQYF
length: 13
size: few
V: TRBV7-9
D: .
J: TRBJ2-7

DNA: TGTGCCAGCAGGTCCCTCGGAGGGTACTATGGCTACACCTTC
CDR3: CASRSLGGYYGYTF
length: 14
size: .
V: TRBV28
D: .
J: TRBJ1-2

DNA: TGCGCCAGCAGCTTGGTCAGTCACTATGGCTACACCTTC
CDR3: CASSLVSHYGYTF
length: 13
size: .
V: TRBV5-1
D: .
J: TRBJ1-2

DNA: TGTGCCACCAGCAGAGAACCACTACCCACAGATACGCAGTATTTT
CDR3: CATSREPLPTDTQYF
length: 15
size: few
V: TRBV15
D: .
J: TRBJ2-3

DNA: TGTGCCAGCAGTAAGCGGGAGGGATACAATGAGCAGTTCTTC
CDR3: CASSKREGYNEQFF
length: 14
size: .
V: TRBV3-1/TRBV3-2
D: TRBD2
J: TRBJ2-1

DNA: TGCAGCGTCGCAAGGGGGGGGCGGGTGGACACTGAAGCTTTCTTT
CDR3: CSVARGGRVDTEAFF
length: 15
size: .
V: TRBV29-1
D: .
J: TRBJ1-1

DNA: TGTGCCAGCTCACCACAAGGGGCCAACACTGAAGCTTTCTTT
CDR3: CASSPQGANTEAFF
length: 14
size: .
V: TRBV18
D: .
J: TRBJ1-1

DNA: TGTGCCAGCAGCTTTTTAAGGATTGACCAGGACTCCTACAATGAGCAGTTCTTC
CDR3: CASSFLRIDQDSYNEQFF
length: 18
size: .
V: TRBV7-9
D: .
J: TRBJ2-1

DNA: TGTGCCAGCAGCGCCAGTGGAGGGGTCGGTGAAAAACTGTTTTTT
CDR3: CASSASGGVGEKLFF
length: 15
size: .
V: TRBV9
D: .
J: TRBJ1-4

DNA: TGTGCCAGCAGCTTACCGGACACCTTGGGGCCCCAGCATTTT
CDR3: CASSLPDTLGPQHF
length: 14
size: .
V: TRBV7-9
D: .
J: TRBJ1-5

DNA: TGCGCCAGCAGCTTGGGCGGAGGAATGGATGGCTACACCTTC
CDR3: CASSLGGGMDGYTF
length: 14
size: .
V: TRBV5-1
D: .
J: TRBJ1-2

DNA: TGTGCCAGCAGCTCGGACAGGGGAGACGAGCAGTACTTC
CDR3: CASSSDRGDEQYF
length: 13
size: .
V: TRBV11-2
D: TRBD1
J: TRBJ2-7

DNA: TGTGCCAGTAGTAATGGAGGGTTTGCTTTCTTT
CDR3: CASSNGGFAFF
length: 11
size: once
V: TRBV19
D: .
J: TRBJ1-1

DNA: TGTGCCAGCAGTGAAAGGGACTCGGGGCAGTACTTC
CDR3: CASSERDSGQYF
length: 12
size: .
V: TRBV2
D: .
J: TRBJ2-7

DNA: TGCAGCGTTGGACAACCGGATCAGCCCCAGCATTTT
CDR3: CSVGQPDQPQHF
length: 12
size: once
V: TRBV29-1
D: .
J: TRBJ1-5

DNA: TGTGCCAGCAGTTATCGGGAGGGATCTGGCTACACCTTC
CDR3: CASSYREGSGYTF
length: 13
size: .
V: TRBV6-2/TRBV6-3
D: .
J: TRBJ1-2

DNA: TGTGCCAGTAGTCCCTTGGGACAGGGGGACACTGAAGCTTTCTTT
CDR3: CASSPLGQGDTEAFF
length: 15
size: .
V: TRBV19
D: TRBD1
J: TRBJ1-1

DNA: TGTGCCAGCAGTTACTCCGAGACGGGTTATGGCTACACCTTC
CDR3: CASSYSETGYGYTF
length: 14
size: .
V: TRBV6-2/TRBV6-3
D: .
J: TRBJ1-2

DNA: TGTGCCAGCAGTGGCCGCGTGGGGGCTGCAACTAATGAAAAACTGTTTTTT
CDR3: CASSGRVGAATNEKLFF
length: 17
size: .
V: TRBV2
D: .
J: TRBJ1-4

DNA: TGTGCCATCAGTGGGACTAGCGGCGTTTACGAGCAGTACTTC
CDR3: CAISGTSGVYEQYF
length: 14
size: .
V: TRBV10-3
D: TRBD2
J: TRBJ2-7

DNA: TGTGCCAGCAGACTACAGGGGTGGGAGACCCAGTACTTC
CDR3: CASRLQGWETQYF
length: 13
size: .
V: TRBV7-9
D: TRBD1
J: TRBJ2-5

DNA: TGTGCCAGCAGCTTAGATGGGAGAACCTACAATGAGCAGTTCTTC
CDR3: CASSLDGRTYNEQFF
length: 15
size: .
V: TRBV11-3
D: .
J: TRBJ2-1

DNA: TGTGCCAGCAGCCAATCCTCGGTGCCCCAGCATTTT
CDR3: CASSQSSVPQHF
length: 12
size: .
V: TRBV16
D: .
J: TRBJ1-5

DNA: TGTGCCAGCAGCCCGGCGGGACAGATCTCTGGAAACACCATATATTTT
CDR3: CASSPAGQISGNTIYF
length: 16
size: .
V: TRBV28
D: TRBD1
J: TRBJ1-3

DNA: TGTGCCAGCAGCCCGGACAGGGACACTGAAGCTTTCTTT
CDR3: CASSPDRDTEAFF
length: 13
size: .
V: TRBV13
D: TRBD1
J: TRBJ1-1

DNA: TGTGCCTGGAATGGGGGGTTCTGGTCGGGAACCGGGTACGAGCAGTACTTC
CDR3: CAWNGGFWSGTGYEQYF
length: 17
size: .
V: TRBV30
D: .
J: TRBJ2-7

DNA: TGCGCCAGCAGCTTGAGTAGCAACGCATATGGCTACACCTTC
CDR3: CASSLSSNAYGYTF
length: 14
size: once
V: TRBV5-1
D: .
J: TRBJ1-2

DNA: TGTGCCAGCAGCTTGGCCTTAACACTAGCGCCGGGGGATACGCAGTATTTT
CDR3: CASSLALTLAPGDTQYF
length: 17
size: .
V: TRBV5-8
D: TRBD2
J: TRBJ2-3

DNA: TGTGCCAGCAGTGAATTGGCCGAGAACACTGAAGCTTTCTTT
CDR3: CASSELAENTEAFF
length: 14
size: .
V: TRBV2
D: .
J: TRBJ1-1

DNA: TGCAGTGGGTATACCGGGGATGAGCAGTTCTTC
CDR3: CSGYTGDEQFF
length: 11
size: .
V: TRBV20-1
D: .
J: TRBJ2-1

DNA: TGTGCCAGCAGCATCACAGGGGATGGGAGCACTGAAGCTTTCTTT
CDR3: CASSITGDGSTEAFF
length: 15
size: .
V: TRBV5-4
D: TRBD1
J: TRBJ1-1

DNA: TGTGCCAGCAGCCTAACAGGGCTAATCGGCGGGGAGCTGTTTTTT
CDR3: CASSLTGLIGGELFF
length: 15
size: .
V: TRBV9
D: .
J: TRBJ2-2

DNA: TGTGCCAGCAGCTTTGGACAGGGTCTTCAGCCCCAGCATTTT
CDR3: CASSFGQGLQPQHF
length: 14
size: .
V: TRBV5-6
D: TRBD1
J: TRBJ1-5

DNA: TGCGCCAGCAGCTCGATGAGGAGAAGCTCCTACAATGAGCAGTTCTTC
CDR3: CASSSMRRSSYNEQFF
length: 16
size: .
V: TRBV5-1
D: .
J: TRBJ2-1

DNA: TGTGCCAGTAGGGACAGGGGTAGAAGTAATGAAAAACTGTTTTTT
CDR3: CASRDRGRSNEKLFF
length: 15
size: .
V: TRBV19
D: TRBD1
J: TRBJ1-4

DNA: TGTGCCAGTAGTTGGACAGGGGGTAGCACTGAAGCTTTCTTT
CDR3: CASSWTGGSTEAFF
length: 14
size: .
V: TRBV19
D: TRBD1
J: TRBJ1-1

DNA: TGTGCCAGCAGTTTGGGTCAGGTTTATGGCTACACCTTC
CDR3: CASSLGQVYGYTF
length: 13
size: .
V: TRBV28
D: .
J: TRBJ1-2

DNA: TGTGCCAGCAGCAGACAGGGGGCAGCCAAAAACATTCAGTACTTC
CDR3: CASSRQGAAKNIQYF
length: 15
size: .
V: TRBV6-5
D: TRBD1
J: TRBJ2-4

DNA: TGTGCCAGCCGGGGACAGGGGGCGGGTGGGGCCAACGTCCTGACTTTC
CDR3: CASRGQGAGGANVLTF
length: 16
size: .
V: TRBV27
D: TRBD1
J: TRBJ2-6

DNA: TGTGCCAGCAGCCTTACAGGGGTCGAGCAGTACTTC
CDR3: CASSLTGVEQYF
length: 12
size: .
V: TRBV5-5
D: TRBD1
J: TRBJ2-7

DNA: TGTGCCAGCAGCAAAGGTGAGGGTGTAGAGACCCAGTACTTC
CDR3: CASSKGEGVETQYF
length: 14
size: .
V: TRBV21-1
D: .
J: TRBJ2-5

DNA: TGTGCCAGCGACAGGGCCTACAATGAGCAGTTCTTC
CDR3: CASDRAYNEQFF
length: 12
size: .
V: TRBV2
D: TRBD1
J: TRBJ2-1

DNA: TGTGCCTGGAGTGGGGGCAGGCAACTTAATGAAAAACTGTTTTTT
CDR3: CAWSGGRQLNEKLFF
length: 15
size: .
V: TRBV30
D: .
J: TRBJ1-4

DNA: TGTGCCAGCAGTACACAGGGGACTGAAGCTTTCTTT
CDR3: CASSTQGTEAFF
length: 12
size: .
V: TRBV25-1
D: TRBD1
J: TRBJ1-1

DNA: TGCGCCAGCAGCCCTAAGGAGGGGTCGATGGGCTACGAGCAGTACTTC
CDR3: CASSPKEGSMGYEQYF
length: 16
size: .
V: TRBV4-3
D: .
J: TRBJ2-7

DNA: TGTGCCAGTAGTAATCAGAGGACAGGGGTATATGGCTACACCTTC
CDR3: CASSNQRTGVYGYTF
length: 15
size: .
V: TRBV19
D: TRBD1
J: TRBJ1-2